This T cell receptor (beta chain) was retrieved from a study of blood T cell repertoires in COVID-19. The assay was immunoSEQ multiplex PCR, and TCRdb's table has in-frame clones only and misses some. The profile shows over 100,000 clones, approximately 87% of them singletons. Looked up from germline, CDR1 is KGHSH and CDR2 is LQKENI. This CDR3 spans 14 amino acids. V lost 3 bases to trimming and J lost 4 bases, with 12 bases between them. This clone came up a few times. Material: peripheral blood. This receptor was taken from a woman in her fifties or sixties with acute or convalescent COVID-19. V gene TRBV18 combines with J gene TRBJ1-2; D may be TRBD1 (5 bases). CDR3 sequence: CASSPLGQVYGYTF. As DNA, the CDR3 is TGTGCCAGCTCACCGCTTGGACAAGTCTATGGCTACACCTTC.